Sequencing of this TCR beta chain was carried out in a study of cytomegalovirus exposure and HLA in healthy donors. Overall study: Drawn from HLA-typed donors, some 80 million unique TCRs were held in an early data release.

Use of 60 Vbeta and 13 Jbeta primers characterized the PCR. Some clones are missing from TCRdb's copy, which holds only in-frame ones; the method was immunoSEQ multiplex PCR. This sample has around 150,000 clones, with roughly 80% found just once. CDR1 MNHEY and CDR2 SVGAGI come from the germline V gene. The CDR3 consists of 14 residues. V shed 6 bases and J shed 4 bases, with 15 bases lying between them. Overall study results and limits: Some V segments could not be told apart, so they were left out, TRBV6-2 and TRBV6-3 among them. As a later analysis revealed, most CMV-associated TCR beta chains appeared HLA-restricted. CMV serostatus was the sole immune exposure data available.

Comments on this clone: Its antigen is undetermined.

The chain combines TRBV6-5 with TRBJ1-1; D remains unclear. This TCR was recovered from a man aged 30 to 39 in good health and CMV-seropositive. The sequenced sample was PBMCs. The CDR3 protein is CASSRGGGFTEAFF. The CDR3 region has the DNA TGTGCCAGCAGCCGCGGTGGTGGGTTCACTGAAGCTTTCTTT.